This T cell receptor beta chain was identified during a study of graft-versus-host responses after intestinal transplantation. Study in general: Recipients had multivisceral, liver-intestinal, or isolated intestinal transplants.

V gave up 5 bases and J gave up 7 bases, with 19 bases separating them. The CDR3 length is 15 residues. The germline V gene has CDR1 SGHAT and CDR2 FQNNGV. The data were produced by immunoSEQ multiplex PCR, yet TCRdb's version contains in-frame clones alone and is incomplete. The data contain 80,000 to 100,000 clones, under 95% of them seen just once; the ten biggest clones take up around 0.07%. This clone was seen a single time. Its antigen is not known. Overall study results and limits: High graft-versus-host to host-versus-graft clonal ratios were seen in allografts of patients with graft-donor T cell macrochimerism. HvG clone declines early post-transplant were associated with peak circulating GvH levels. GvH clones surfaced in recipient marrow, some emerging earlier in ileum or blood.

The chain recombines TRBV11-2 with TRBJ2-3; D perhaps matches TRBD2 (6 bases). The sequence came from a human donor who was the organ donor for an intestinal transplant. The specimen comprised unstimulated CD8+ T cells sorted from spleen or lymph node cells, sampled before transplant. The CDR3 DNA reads TGTGCCAGCAGCCTATATACGGGGGACGACTATACGCAGTATTTT. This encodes CASSLYTGDDYTQYF.